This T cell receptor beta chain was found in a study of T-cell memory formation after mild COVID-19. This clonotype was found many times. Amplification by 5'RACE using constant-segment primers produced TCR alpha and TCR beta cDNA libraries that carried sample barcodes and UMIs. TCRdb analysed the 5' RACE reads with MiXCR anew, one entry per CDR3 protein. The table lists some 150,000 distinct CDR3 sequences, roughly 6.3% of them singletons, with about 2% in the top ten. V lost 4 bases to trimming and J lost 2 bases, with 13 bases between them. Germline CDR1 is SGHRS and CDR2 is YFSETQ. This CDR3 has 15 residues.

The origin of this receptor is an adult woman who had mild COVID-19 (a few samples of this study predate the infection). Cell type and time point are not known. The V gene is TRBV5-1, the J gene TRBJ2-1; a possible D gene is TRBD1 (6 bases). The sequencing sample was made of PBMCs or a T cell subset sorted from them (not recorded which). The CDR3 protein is CASSPGQLTYNEQFF. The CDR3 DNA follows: TGCGCCAGCAGCCCCGGACAGCTAACCTACAATGAGCAGTTCTTC.